The clone carrying this T cell receptor beta chain was picked up many times. Its antigen is not known. This sample is drawn from a study of T cells in Graves' hyperthyroidism and ophthalmopathy. Study summary: Blood was drawn when the patient was first diagnosed and still untreated. The study's findings and limits: Most expanded thyroid clonotypes above 0.001 also appeared in blood.

Amplification targeted TCR beta CDR3 regions from RNA transcripts. The TCR CDR3 was amplified in a first-round RT-PCR using the HTBI primer set. Each CDR3 protein gets one entry after TCRdb re-called the multiplex PCR reads with MiXCR. This sample yields some 800,000 distinct CDR3 sequences, of which over 35% are seen a single time; roughly 8.3% belongs to the top ten. Graves' hyperthyroidism showing no ophthalmopathy progression within 18 months was considered stable. Aged 18 to 65, the patients had hyperthyroidism that was newly diagnosed and had lasted under 2 months. This TCR was sampled from a man aged 18-30 years with Graves' hyperthyroidism. Sequencing used blood.

This CDR3 reads CSATWVTEQYF. In nucleotides, the CDR3 is TGCAGCGCAACCTGGGTTACCGAGCAGTACTTC. The rearrangement joins TRBV29-1 to TRBJ2-7; D remains ambiguous. This CDR3 spans 11 amino acids. The V gene lost 7 bases and the J gene lost 6 bases, with 13 bases spanning the gap. Germline CDR1 and CDR2: SQVTM and ANQGSEA.